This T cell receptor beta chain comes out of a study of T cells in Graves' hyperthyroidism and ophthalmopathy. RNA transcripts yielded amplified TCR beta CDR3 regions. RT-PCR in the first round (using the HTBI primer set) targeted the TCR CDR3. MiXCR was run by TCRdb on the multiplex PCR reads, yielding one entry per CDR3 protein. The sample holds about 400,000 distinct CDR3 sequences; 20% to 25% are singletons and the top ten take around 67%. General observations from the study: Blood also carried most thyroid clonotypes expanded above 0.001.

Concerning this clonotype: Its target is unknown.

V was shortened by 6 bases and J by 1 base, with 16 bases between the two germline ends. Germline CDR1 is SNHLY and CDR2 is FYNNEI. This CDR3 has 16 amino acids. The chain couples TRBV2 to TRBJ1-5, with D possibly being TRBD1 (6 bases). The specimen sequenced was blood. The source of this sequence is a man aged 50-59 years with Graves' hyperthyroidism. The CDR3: CASSLQTGMSNQPQHF. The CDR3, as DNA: TGTGCCAGCAGCCTTCAAACAGGGATGAGCAATCAGCCCCAGCATTTT. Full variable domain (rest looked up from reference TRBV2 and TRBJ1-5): EPEVTQTPSHQVTQMGQEVILRCVPISNHLYFYWYRQILGQKVEFLVSFYNNEISEKSEIFDDQFSVERPDGSNFTLKIRSTKLEDSAMYFCASSLQTGMSNQPQHFGDGTRLSIL.